This T cell receptor beta chain stems from a study of blood T cell repertoires in COVID-19. The V segment lost 2 bases and the J segment 5 bases; nucleotides outside the gene matches: 0. CDR3 size: 13 residues. Germline loops: CDR1 WSHSY, CDR2 SAAADI. Sequencing was performed with immunoSEQ multiplex PCR; in TCRdb, only in-frame clones are kept and a portion is missing. In the table there are about 310,000 clones, about 89% of which are singletons. The sequence was obtained from a woman in her thirties or forties who had recovered from COVID-19. The sample consisted of PBMCs or T cells enriched from blood (not recorded which). This rearrangement joins TRBV10-2 to TRBJ1-2, with 9 bases aligning to TRBD1. The CDR3, as DNA: TGCGCCAGCAGTGAGGGACAGGGGTATGGCTACACCTTC. It is translated as CASSEGQGYGYTF.